The 23 T cell receptor beta chains reported below all come from one sample, sequenced in a study of memory CD4+ T cells and cytomegalovirus serostatus. Single viable CD3+CD4+CD8-CD45RO+ cells were sorted as the memory CD4+ T cells. Only in-frame clones appear in the TCRdb table, and some are missing; sequencing was by immunoSEQ multiplex PCR. The repertoire holds about 75,000 clones, around 80% seen once, with 2% to 3% in the top ten. Sequenced input: memory CD4+ T cells from blood. These receptors originate from an adult in good health and CMV-seropositive.

The chain has TRBV6-6 and TRBJ1-2; D gene uncertain. CDR3 length equals 13 residues. V was trimmed by 6 bases and J by 3 bases, leaving 11 bases between them. Germline CDR1 and CDR2: MNHNY and SVGAGI (reference sequence). CDR3: CASRLRRHYGYTF. CDR3 in DNA: TGTGCCAGCAGACTACGACGGCACTATGGCTACACCTTC.

This clone has a single count. J is TRBJ2-5 and V is TRBV7-2; TRBD2 matches at 14 bases. Germline values: CDR1 SGHTA, CDR2 FQGNSA. The CDR3 loop spans 17 amino acids. V was clipped by 5 bases and J by 5 bases; unmatched bases: 10. The CDR3 bases are TGTGCCAGCAGCCCCGCGGGACTAGCGGGAGAAGGGGAGACCCAGTACTTC. Translated: CASSPAGLAGEGETQYF.

This chain links TRBV28 with TRBJ2-6, with D hard to call. The CDR3 consists of 18 residues. V was shortened by 7 bases and J by 0 bases, with 19 bases between the two germline ends. The germline gives CDR1 MDHEN, CDR2 SYDVKM. CDR3: CASTPVSGVRSGANVLTF. The CDR3 DNA reads as TGTGCCAGCACCCCGGTGAGTGGAGTCCGCTCTGGGGCCAACGTCCTGACTTTC.

This chain connects TRBV29-1 to TRBJ1-1, with D unresolved. Trimming removed 4 bases from V and 6 bases from J, with 0 bases in between. The CDR3 contains 8 residues. The germline gives CDR1 SQVTM, CDR2 ANQGSEA. The CDR3, as DNA: TGCAGCGTTGCTGAAGCTTTCTTT. Amino acid sequence: CSVAEAFF.

The chain uses TRBV30 and TRBJ2-5; D call uncertain. V lost 1 base, J lost 3 bases, and 3 bases lay in between. This CDR3 region has 11 residues. In germline, CDR1 is GTSNPN, CDR2 SVGIG (reference sequence). CDR3 sequence (DNA): TGTGCCTGGAGTGGGGAAGAGACCCAGTACTTC. Its protein product is CAWSGEETQYF.

The genes are TRBV19 and TRBJ1-5, with 10 bases lining up with TRBD1. The CDR3 contains 14 residues. The J segment lost 8 bases and the V segment lost 1 base, leaving 2 bases of the junction unmatched. Germline CDR1 and CDR2: LNHDA and SQIVND (reference sequence). The DNA of the CDR3 is TGTGCCAGTAGTATAGGACAGGGGGCTGAGCCCCAGCATTTT. It yields the protein CASSIGQGAEPQHF.

V usage is TRBV19 and J usage is TRBJ2-1; tentative D call: TRBD2 (6 bases). Trimming stripped 10 bases from V and 6 bases from J, with 19 bases between. Germline V gene lookup returns CDR1 LNHDA and CDR2 SQIVND (reference sequence). The CDR3 is 14 amino acids. Here the CDR3 reads CATTVAASINEQFF. The DNA of the CDR3 is TGTGCCACTACGGTAGCGGCCAGTATCAATGAGCAGTTCTTC.

With regard to this clone: Different DNA sequences within this sample yield the same CDR3. The V call is TRBV7-8, the J call TRBJ1-2; D is possibly TRBD1 (5 bases). The CDR3 has 13 residues. The V and J ends lost 5 bases and 4 bases respectively, with 11 bases between them. The germline V gene has CDR1 SGHVS and CDR2 FQNEAQ. The chain's CDR3 is CASSPGGGYGYTF. The CDR3 coding sequence is TGTGCCAGCAGCCCTGGGGGTGGCTATGGCTACACCTTC.

The chain uses TRBV30 and TRBJ1-2; no firm D call. CDR3 length: 12 residues. Trimming left V 1 base short and J 4 bases short, with 7 bases between. Germline V gives CDR1 GTSNPN, CDR2 SVGIG (reference sequence). The chain's CDR3 is CAWSERSYGYTF. CDR3 coding DNA: TGTGCCTGGAGTGAGAGGAGCTATGGCTACACCTTC. Full variable domain (rest looked up from reference TRBV30 and TRBJ1-2): SQTIHQWPATLVQPVGSPLSLECTVEGTSNPNLYWYRQAAGRGLQLLFYSVGIGQISSEVPQNLSASRPQDRQFILSSKKLLLSDSGFYLCAWSERSYGYTFGSGTRLTVV.

The chain has TRBV6-6 and TRBJ2-3, with 11 positions matching TRBD2. CDR3 size: 16 residues. Germline loops: CDR1 MNHNY, CDR2 SVGAGI (reference sequence). V was clipped by 6 bases and J by 5 bases; unmatched bases: 10. The CDR3 nucleotides read TGTGCCAGCAGCCGCGTAGCGGGGGGGCCCGGAGATACGCAGTATTTT. Translated, it gives CASSRVAGGPGDTQYF.

This clone was counted a single time. This chain links TRBV2 with TRBJ2-2; D not certain. The germline V gene encodes CDR1 SNHLY and CDR2 FYNNEI. The CDR3 consists of 15 residues. The V gene lost 7 bases and the J gene lost 3 bases, with 15 bases spanning the gap. The CDR3 protein is CASNGLDSYTGELFF. CDR3 nucleotide sequence: TGTGCCAGCAACGGGTTAGACTCGTACACCGGGGAGCTGTTTTTT.

This chain links TRBV27 with TRBJ2-3; D possibly corresponds to TRBD2 (6 bases). CDR1 and CDR2 (germline): MNHEY, SMNVEV (reference sequence). V lost 0 bases and J lost 4, with 8 bases in between. The CDR3 loop spans 14 amino acids. CDR3 sequence: CASSLSRLADTQYF. CDR3 coding DNA: TGTGCCAGCAGTTTATCGAGACTAGCAGATACGCAGTATTTT.

The V call is TRBV5-4, the J call TRBJ1-3, with 7 positions matching TRBD1. CDR3 length: 13 residues. Germline V gene sequence: CDR1 SGHNT, CDR2 YYREEE (reference sequence). J was trimmed by 4 bases and V by 3 bases; bases with no gene match: 1. The CDR3 spells CASSSGQGNTIYF. The CDR3 DNA sequence: TGTGCCAGCAGCTCGGGACAGGGAAACACCATATATTTT. Combining the CDR3 with reference TRBV5-4 and TRBJ1-3 gives the whole variable domain ETGVTQSPTHLIKTRGQQVTLRCSSQSGHNTVSWYQQALGQGPQFIFQYYREEENGRGNFPPRFSGLQFPNYSSELNVNALELDDSALYLCASSSGQGNTIYFGEGSWLTVV.

This clone was recorded a few times. V usage is TRBV9 and J usage is TRBJ1-4; no firm D call. Trimming removed 4 bases at V and 6 bases at J, with 13 bases between. This CDR3 contains 14 residues. Germline assignment: CDR1 SGDLS and CDR2 YYNGEE. The CDR3 protein is CASSPHGRDEKLFF. The CDR3 DNA sequence: TGTGCCAGCAGCCCCCATGGACGGGATGAAAAACTGTTTTTT.

V and J are TRBV29-1 and TRBJ1-1; D unclear. Germline assignment: CDR1 SQVTM and CDR2 ANQGSEA. Trimming removed 7 bases at V and 0 bases at J, with 9 bases between. This CDR3 comprises 12 residues. For the CDR3, the DNA is TGCAGCGCGCTGAGGGTGAACACTGAAGCTTTCTTT. It translates to CSALRVNTEAFF.

This rearrangement joins TRBV14 to TRBJ1-3; no clear D. Deletions cut 4 bases from V and 0 bases from J, with 10 bases between. Germline lookup yields CDR1 SGHDN and CDR2 FVKESK. There are 15 residues in the CDR3. CDR3 sequence reads: CASSPHSYSGNTIYF. The CDR3 bases are TGTGCCAGCAGCCCGCACAGCTACTCTGGAAACACCATATATTTT. Based on the CDR3 plus reference TRBV14 and TRBJ1-3, the full variable domain is EAGVTQFPSHSVIEKGQTVTLRCDPISGHDNLYWYRRVMGKEIKFLLHFVKESKQDESGMPNNRFLAERTGGTYSTLKVQPAELEDSGVYFCASSPHSYSGNTIYFGEGSWLTVV.

The V gene is TRBV6-1, the J gene TRBJ2-6, with 8 nucleotides matching TRBD1. This CDR3 is 19 amino acids long. The trim removed 2 bases at V and 0 bases at J, leaving 9 bases unmatched. The germline V gene encodes CDR1 MNHNS and CDR2 SASEGT. The CDR3, as DNA: TGTGCCAGCAGTGAAAGGGCGGGACAGGCCTACTCTGGGGCCAACGTCCTGACTTTC. Its translation: CASSERAGQAYSGANVLTF.

A single count supports this clone. This chain uses TRBV7-2 with TRBJ1-2; 7 positions agree with TRBD1. Germline CDR1 SGHTA, CDR2 FQGNSA. V gave up 5 bases and J gave up 5 bases; unmatched junction bases: 8. CDR3 length: 14 amino acids. The CDR3 nucleotides read TGTGCCAGCAGCACCCAGACAGGGCAATATGGCTACACCTTC. Encoded protein: CASSTQTGQYGYTF.

J is TRBJ1-2 and V is TRBV10-3; 7 nucleotides line up with TRBD1. Trimming removed 1 base from V and 1 base from J; junction bases left unmatched: 0. Germline CDR1 reads ENHRY; CDR2 reads SYGVKD. This CDR3 is built from 14 residues. The CDR3 loop reads CAISEYRGNYGYTF. CDR3 nucleotides: TGTGCCATCAGTGAGTACAGGGGTAACTATGGCTACACCTTC.

By share of the sample, this clone is medium-sized. The chain recombines TRBV5-1 with TRBJ2-2; TRBD1 is a possible D gene (5 bases). This CDR3 contains 16 residues. Germline V gene lookup returns CDR1 SGHRS and CDR2 YFSETQ. V lost 7 bases and J lost 1, with 17 bases in between. The CDR3 here is CASVSYTGMNTGELFF. Written as DNA, the CDR3 is TGCGCCAGCGTTTCGTATACAGGCATGAACACCGGGGAGCTGTTTTTT.

J is TRBJ1-2 and V is TRBV14, with D unresolved. The CDR3 extends over 16 amino acids. Germline CDR1 and CDR2: SGHDN and FVKESK. Trimming removed 0 bases at V and 4 bases at J, with 15 bases between. The CDR3: CASSQERSRVGYGYTF. The DNA of the CDR3 is TGTGCCAGCAGCCAAGAAAGGTCTAGAGTGGGCTATGGCTACACCTTC.

As to this clone: Mismatch with germline at one junction end may stem from a read error. The J gene is TRBJ2-3, the V gene TRBV7-7; tentatively, D is TRBD2 (6 bases). CDR1 SSHAT and CDR2 FNYEAQ come from the germline V gene (reference sequence). CDR3 length: 15 residues. CDR3 DNA sequence: TGTGCTAGCAGCTTATACGGGAGACTGACAGATACGCAGTATTTT. It yields the protein CASSLYGRLTDTQYF. Supplemented by reference TRBV7-7 and TRBJ2-3, the full variable domain reads GAGVSQSPRYKVTKRGQDVTLRCDPISSHATLYWYQQALGQGPEFLTYFNYEAQPDKSGLPSDRFSAERPEGSISTLTIQRTEQRDSAMYRCASSLYGRLTDTQYFGPGTRLTVL.

The genes are TRBV7-2 and TRBJ2-2; D gene unclear. The CDR3 has 14 residues. Germline values: CDR1 SGHTA, CDR2 FQGNSA. Trimming left V 1 base short and J 6 bases short, with 9 bases between. The CDR3 region is CASSLVRMPGELFF. The CDR3 coding sequence is TGTGCCAGCAGCTTAGTCCGGATGCCCGGGGAGCTGTTTTTT.